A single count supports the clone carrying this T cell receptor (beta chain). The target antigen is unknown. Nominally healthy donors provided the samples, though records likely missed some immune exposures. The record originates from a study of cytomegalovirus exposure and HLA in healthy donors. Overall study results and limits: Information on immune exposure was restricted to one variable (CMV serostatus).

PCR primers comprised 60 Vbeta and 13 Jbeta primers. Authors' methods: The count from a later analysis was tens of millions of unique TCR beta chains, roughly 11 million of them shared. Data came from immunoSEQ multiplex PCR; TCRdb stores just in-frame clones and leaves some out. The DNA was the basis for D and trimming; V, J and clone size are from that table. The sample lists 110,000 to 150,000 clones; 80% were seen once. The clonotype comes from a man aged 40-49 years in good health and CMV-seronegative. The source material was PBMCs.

The CDR3 DNA follows: TGTGCCTGGAGTGAGGACAGGGGAGTTTTAAACACCATATATTTT. It yields the protein CAWSEDRGVLNTIYF. The V and J genes are TRBV30 and TRBJ1-3; 9 positions agree with TRBD1. Germline trimming cut 1 base from V and 6 bases from J; bases unmatched to any gene: 7. CDR3 length equals 15 residues. Germline CDR1 reads GTSNPN; CDR2 reads SVGIG (reference sequence).